One sample yielded the 31 T cell receptor beta chains listed below, sequenced in a study of CXCR3-negative and CXCR3-positive naive CD8 T cells. Findings and limits, study-wide: Higher TRB CDR3 hydrophobicity marked CXCR3-positive naive cells relative to CXCR3-negative naive cells.

Their target antigens are unknown. Each TRB cDNA library was prepared by 5' RACE (with UMI labels). TCRdb reanalyzed the 5' RACE reads, giving one entry per CDR3 protein sequence and no DNA. The sample table includes 95,000 to 100,000 distinct CDR3 sequences. What was sequenced was naive CXCR3+ CD8+ T cells from blood. Documented subset: CD45RO-CCR7+CD27+CD95- naive CD8+ T cells expressing CXCR3 (TNR3+). All receptors come from a human donor in good health. Some clones in this sample may be carry-over from other donors' samples.

J is TRBJ2-6 and V is TRBV4-2; TCRdb selects TRBD1, and the lack of DNA leaves this call unchecked. This CDR3 spans 17 amino acids. Germline lookup yields CDR1 LGHNA and CDR2 YNFKEQ. CDR3 region: CASSQTGEGSGANVLTF.

The chain uses TRBV2 and TRBJ2-7; no DNA is available, so the TRBD2 call from TCRdb remains unchecked. The CDR3 is 18 amino acids. CDR1 SNHLY and CDR2 FYNNEI come from the germline V gene. CDR3 loop: CASSVVTSGRDVSYEQYF.

The gene calls are TRBV10-3 and TRBJ2-7; TCRdb indicates TRBD1, and absent DNA this call remains unverified. There are 13 residues in the CDR3. The germline CDR1 and CDR2 sequences are ENHRY and SYGVKD. The CDR3 is CASLDSSSYEQYF.

The chain couples TRBV12-3 or TRBV12-4 to TRBJ2-3; with no DNA, the TCRdb D assignment of TRBD1 cannot be verified. The CDR3 contains 13 residues. The CDR3 reads CASSMDMTDTQYF.

V usage is TRBV12-3 or TRBV12-4 and J usage is TRBJ1-1; no DNA is available, so the TRBD1 call from TCRdb remains unchecked. The CDR3 sequence is 16 residues long. The CDR3 reads CASWDRLAGWNTEAFF.

The chain carries TRBV20-1 and TRBJ2-4. The CDR3 runs 13 residues. From germline, CDR1 is DFQATT and CDR2 SNEGSKA (reference sequence). The CDR3 region is CSAHQVTENIQYF.

V is TRBV10-3 and J is TRBJ2-7; TCRdb designates TRBD2, a call that cannot be tested without DNA. The germline gives CDR1 ENHRY, CDR2 SYGVKD. CDR3 size: 16 residues. This CDR3 reads CAISVVSGGDSYEQYF.

The chain employs TRBV6-5 and TRBJ2-3; checking the TCRdb D call of TRBD2 is not possible without DNA. The CDR3 has 12 residues. Germline CDR1 reads MNHEY; CDR2 reads SVGAGI. The CDR3 is CASSEDSHTQYF.

The chain uses TRBV14 and TRBJ2-6. Per the germline V gene, CDR1 is SGHDN and CDR2 is FVKESK. This CDR3 has 16 amino acids. The CDR3 loop reads CASSHGRISGANVLTF.

The gene calls are TRBV7-9 and TRBJ2-7; there is no DNA to check the TCRdb D call of TRBD2. This CDR3 is 15 amino acids long. Germline V gene lookup returns CDR1 SEHNR and CDR2 FQNEAQ (reference sequence). The CDR3: CASSREEREAEEQYF.

V gene TRBV20-1 combines with J gene TRBJ1-6. Germline lookup yields CDR1 DFQATT and CDR2 SNEGSKA (reference sequence). This CDR3 is built from 15 residues. CDR3 in amino acids: CSARVRSSYNSPLHF.

This chain connects TRBV7-3 to TRBJ2-7; TCRdb's assignment of TRBD2 cannot be checked, as there is no DNA. This CDR3 has 17 amino acids. The germline gives CDR1 SGHTA, CDR2 FQGTGA. CDR3 sequence reads: CASSPGWTDYYSYEQYF.

The chain uses TRBV7-9 and TRBJ2-2; TCRdb outputs TRBD2, but without DNA this stays unchecked. CDR1 is SEHNR and CDR2 is FQNEAQ in the germline V gene (reference sequence). This CDR3 comprises 19 residues. The CDR3 protein is CASSEGVLSAGGPKRELFF.

The V gene is TRBV6-4, the J gene TRBJ2-1; TCRdb selects TRBD1, and the lack of DNA leaves this call unchecked. The length of the CDR3 is 14 residues. CDR1 MRHNA and CDR2 SNTAGT come from the germline V gene. The CDR3 protein is CASSHSPGGILEFF.

The V and J genes are TRBV6-4 and TRBJ2-2. This CDR3 is 16 amino acids long. The germline V gene encodes CDR1 MRHNA and CDR2 SNTAGT. The CDR3 sequence is CASSDSSQGNTGELFF.

This sequence joins TRBV9 and TRBJ2-7; no DNA is available, so the TRBD1 call from TCRdb remains unchecked. Germline lookup yields CDR1 SGDLS and CDR2 YYNGEE. The CDR3 is 16 residues long. This chain's CDR3 is CASSVAPGTEFYEQYF.

The chain links TRBV3-1 to TRBJ1-1; TCRdb lists TRBD1, though no DNA is available to test this call. Per germline, CDR1 LGHDT and CDR2 YNNKEL (reference sequence). The CDR3 has 14 amino acids. The CDR3 sequence: CASSYLGRGTEAFF.

The chain has TRBV7-6 and TRBJ2-5; the D gene TCRdb calls, TRBD2, cannot be checked with no DNA. Germline loops: CDR1 SGHVS, CDR2 FNYEAQ. The CDR3 is made up of 16 amino acids. The CDR3: CASSLGLAGGLETQYF.

The chain couples TRBV6-2 or TRBV6-3 to TRBJ1-5. CDR3 length: 15 amino acids. Germline-derived CDR1 and CDR2 are MNHEY and SVGEGT. The CDR3 reads CASGDALGGDQPQHF.

This chain joins TRBV7-2 and TRBJ2-5; TCRdb indicates TRBD2, and absent DNA this call remains unverified. Germline V gene sequence: CDR1 SGHTA, CDR2 FQGNSA. The CDR3 covers 15 residues. CDR3: CASSLGAGIEETQYF.

The gene calls are TRBV11-2 and TRBJ1-1; no DNA is available, so the TRBD1 call from TCRdb remains unchecked. This CDR3 is 12 amino acids long. CDR1 and CDR2 (germline): SGHAT, FQNNGV. CDR3 residues: CASSLEPGAAFF. Looking up the rest from reference TRBV11-2 and TRBJ1-1 gives the full variable domain: EAGVAQSPRYKIIEKRQSVAFWCNPISGHATLYWYQQILGQGPKLLIQFQNNGVVDDSQLPKDRFSAERLKGVDSTLKIQPAKLEDSAVYLCASSLEPGAAFFGQGTRLTVV.

V and J are TRBV12-3 or TRBV12-4 and TRBJ1-1; the D call from TCRdb, TRBD1, cannot be confirmed without DNA. The CDR3 consists of 13 residues. The CDR3 loop reads CASSLEGVTEAFF.

J is TRBJ1-2 and V is TRBV13; TCRdb's D call of TRBD1 is untestable without DNA. The CDR3 has 16 amino acids. The germline V gene has CDR1 PRHDT and CDR2 FYEKMQ (reference sequence). The CDR3 sequence is CASSYGQVPGGYGYTF.

The chain uses TRBV29-1 and TRBJ2-7; TCRdb indicates TRBD1, and absent DNA this call remains unverified. The CDR3 runs 15 residues. Looked up from germline, CDR1 is SQVTM and CDR2 is ANQGSEA. CDR3 amino acids: CSVEVAGGHPYEQYF.

The CDR3 loop reads CASGGIGNTEAFF. The rearrangement uses TRBV10-2 and TRBJ1-1. This CDR3 has 13 amino acids. CDR1 is WSHSY and CDR2 is SAAADI in the germline V gene.

This sequence joins TRBV4-1 and TRBJ2-7; TCRdb returns TRBD1, unconfirmable since there is no DNA. Germline CDR1 MGHRA, CDR2 YSYEKL. The CDR3 is made up of 16 amino acids. CDR3: CASSQVKGTGVDEQYF.

V gene TRBV20-1 combines with J gene TRBJ2-2. The V gene's germline CDR1 is DFQATT and CDR2 SNEGSKA (reference sequence). The length of the CDR3 is 11 residues. The CDR3 reads CSAREYGELFF.

The V and J genes are TRBV20-1 and TRBJ1-2; the D call of TRBD1 rests on TCRdb alone, since no DNA is present to check it. Germline assignment: CDR1 DFQATT and CDR2 SNEGSKA (reference sequence). The CDR3 has 14 residues. The CDR3 loop reads CSAREGTANYGYTF.

This chain uses TRBV7-9 with TRBJ1-4. The CDR3 spans 15 residues. From germline, CDR1 is SEHNR and CDR2 FQNEAQ (reference sequence). The CDR3 loop reads CASSSLSETVEKLFF.

The chain is built from TRBV3-1 and TRBJ1-1; as DNA is missing, the TRBD1 call by TCRdb cannot be tested. Germline V gene sequence: CDR1 LGHDT, CDR2 YNNKEL (reference sequence). The CDR3 extends over 16 amino acids. The CDR3 region is CASSGYRGYLNTEAFF.

The chain couples TRBV21-1 to TRBJ2-7. TRBV21-1 is a recognized pseudogene. The CDR3 runs 14 residues. CDR3 sequence reads: CASSEQVGSYEQYF.